These 25 T cell receptor beta chains were all obtained from the same sample, sequenced in a study of blood T cells in healthy people across ages. Combining a sample-barcoded 5' primer with a J-beta primer mix, a second PCR ran for 7 to 11 cycles. TCRdb reprocessed the 5' RACE reads via MiXCR and lists one record per CDR3 protein. The table lists about 1 million distinct CDR3 sequences, under 55% of them singletons. Sequenced sample: blood. The receptors were gathered from a woman aged 55-75 years in good health.

This chain uses TRBV7-2 with TRBJ2-5; 7 positions match TRBD1. Germline assignment: CDR1 SGHTA and CDR2 FQGNSA. The trim removed 0 bases at V and 2 bases at J, leaving 6 bases unmatched. CDR3 size: 16 residues. The CDR3 DNA follows: TGTGCCAGCAGCTTAGCCAGGGGGTCGGGGCAAGAGACCCAGTACTTC. Residues: CASSLARGSGQETQYF.

The CDR3 nucleotides read TGTGCCAGCAGTTACTTATCGGGGACAGGTGAAGCTTTCTTT. Its translation: CASSYLSGTGEAFF. The chain links TRBV6-6 to TRBJ1-1, with TRBD1 identical over 8 bases. In germline, CDR1 is MNHNY, CDR2 SVGAGI (reference sequence). The CDR3 runs to 14 residues. Trimming cost V 1 base and J 7 bases; bases outside gene matches: 5.

This chain joins TRBV7-8 and TRBJ2-7; weak D call: TRBD1 (6 bases). The CDR3 consists of 14 residues. V was shortened by 6 bases and J by 4 bases, with 16 bases between the two germline ends. Germline assignment: CDR1 SGHVS and CDR2 FQNEAQ. Here the CDR3 DNA reads TGTGCCAGCAGGTCCCCCGGGACAAATTACGAGCAGTACTTC. This sequence encodes CASRSPGTNYEQYF.

As concerns this clonotype: This CDR3 fails to terminate in the conserved phenylalanine or tryptophan, so it likely reflects a read error. The chain carries TRBV19 and TRBJ1-1; perhaps TRBD1 as D (5 bases). Between the trimmed V and J ends, which lost 6 bases and 1 base, there was a span of 15 bases. The CDR3 spans 15 residues. The V gene's germline CDR1 is LNHDA and CDR2 SQIVND (reference sequence). CDR3 amino acids: CASRESDSRNTEAFL. CDR3 in DNA: TGTGCCAGTAGGGAGAGTGACAGCAGGAACACTGAAGCTTTCCTT.

The rearrangement joins TRBV25-1 to TRBJ2-5; a possible D gene is TRBD1 (5 bases). The V gene lost 4 bases and the J gene lost 3 bases, with 9 bases spanning the gap. The CDR3 contains 13 residues. Germline V CDR1 and CDR2: MGHDK, SYGVNS. The CDR3 DNA is TGTGCCAGCAGTGTCGCCAGGGAAGAGACCCAGTACTTC. Protein: CASSVAREETQYF.

The V and J genes are TRBV20-1 and TRBJ2-4; no reliable D call. The J call is uncertain, as TRBJ2-5 better fits the DNA end. Germline values: CDR1 DFQATT, CDR2 SNEGSKA (reference sequence). This CDR3 is 13 amino acids long. As DNA, the CDR3 is TGCAGTGCTAGAGGGAGTAGCATTGAGACCCAGTACTTC. Protein product: CSARGSSIETQYF.

Comment on this clonotype: This may arise from a read error, as a much more abundant clone is one base away. CDR3 in DNA: TGCAGTACGACGACACATGGCTACGAGCAGTACTTC. Translated: CSTTTHGYEQYF. The chain recombines TRBV20-1 with TRBJ2-7; no firm D call. Germline CDR1 and CDR2: DFQATT and SNEGSKA (reference sequence). This CDR3 contains 12 residues. V lost 8 bases and J lost 3, with 14 bases in between.

The genes are TRBV14 and TRBJ2-7; perhaps TRBD1 as D (5 bases). The end of the DNA fits TRBJ2-5 better, so the J call may be wrong. The length of the CDR3 is 17 residues. Germline values: CDR1 SGHDN, CDR2 FVKESK. The CDR3 sequence: CASSQHGAWAGQETQYF. The CDR3 DNA sequence: TGTGCCAGCAGCCAACATGGGGCTTGGGCAGGCCAAGAGACCCAGTACTTC.

This chain uses TRBV5-1 with TRBJ2-1; 8 bases map to TRBD2. Trimming removed 4 bases from V and 2 bases from J; junction bases left unmatched: 5. The CDR3 covers 15 residues. CDR1 is SGHRS and CDR2 is YFSETQ in the germline V gene. CDR3 nucleotide sequence: TGCGCCAGCAGCAAATTAGCGGGAACCTACAATGAGCAGTTCTTC. Translated: CASSKLAGTYNEQFF. The full variable domain, with the rest looked up from reference TRBV5-1 and TRBJ2-1, is KAGVTQTPRYLIKTRGQQVTLSCSPISGHRSVSWYQQTPGQGLQFLFEYFSETQRNKGNFPGRFSGRQFSNSRSEMNVSTLELGDSALYLCASSKLAGTYNEQFFGPGTRLTVL.

The chain links TRBV12-3 or TRBV12-4 to TRBJ2-4, with D unclear. Trimming took 4 bases from V and 0 from J, leaving 16 bases between them. The CDR3 length is 17 residues. The CDR3 DNA reads TGTGCCAGCAGTTCCGGACGGACGACCTTAGCCAAAAACATTCAGTACTTC. Amino acids: CASSSGRTTLAKNIQYF.

This clonotype was found once. The rearrangement uses TRBV11-2 and TRBJ1-4, with D maybe TRBD1 (5 bases). This CDR3 spans 17 amino acids. The ends were cut back, 4 bases at V and 3 bases at J, with 18 bases in the middle. In germline, CDR1 is SGHAT, CDR2 FQNNGV. The CDR3 region has the DNA TGTGCCAGCAGCTCCGGCCGCTGGGGGAGGCCTAATGAAAAACTGTTTTTT. This sequence encodes CASSSGRWGRPNEKLFF.

The chain has TRBV20-1 and TRBJ2-1; D call uncertain. Per germline, CDR1 DFQATT and CDR2 SNEGSKA (reference sequence). The CDR3 runs to 13 residues. Trimming took 5 bases from V and 1 from J, leaving 9 bases between them. The CDR3 DNA is TGCAGTGCTCTCCGAGGTTCCTACAATGAGCAGTTCTTC. This sequence encodes CSALRGSYNEQFF.

The CDR3 coding sequence is TGTGCCAGCAACCCTAGCGGTGCCTACATCGGAGATACGCAGTATTTT. Its protein is CASNPSGAYIGDTQYF. The chain combines TRBV27 with TRBJ2-3; 7 bases line up with TRBD2. CDR3 size: 16 residues. The junction had 15 bases not matched to a gene; V was cut back by 7 bases and J by 5 bases. CDR1 is MNHEY and CDR2 is SMNVEV in the germline V gene (reference sequence).

The V call is TRBV28, the J call TRBJ2-5; D is ambiguous. The CDR3 covers 15 residues. Trimming shortened V by 5 bases and J by 1 base, and 14 bases separated the two germline ends. Looked up from germline, CDR1 is MDHEN and CDR2 is SYDVKM. DNA of the CDR3: TGTGCCAGCAGTACCTCACGGACGGTCCAAGAGACCCAGTACTTC. Its translation: CASSTSRTVQETQYF.

This clonotype came up many times. V and J are TRBV4-1 and TRBJ2-3; D gene unclear. CDR1 is MGHRA and CDR2 is YSYEKL in the germline V gene. The CDR3 consists of 13 residues. V lost 0 bases to trimming and J lost 6 bases, with 7 bases between them. CDR3 protein: CASSQELGDTQYF. DNA of the CDR3: TGCGCCAGCAGCCAAGAATTGGGGGATACGCAGTATTTT.

This clonotype was counted only a few times. V usage is TRBV2 and J usage is TRBJ2-1, with 7 nucleotides matching TRBD1. The germline V gene has CDR1 SNHLY and CDR2 FYNNEI. The V and J ends lost 7 bases and 6 bases, in that order; junction bases with no gene match: 3. The CDR3 loop spans 12 amino acids. Here the CDR3 DNA reads TGTGCCAGCACCTCAGGGGGCAATGAGCAGTTCTTC. As protein: CASTSGGNEQFF.

The rearrangement joins TRBV6-6 to TRBJ1-2, with 9 bases fitting TRBD1. V gave up 6 bases and J gave up 5 bases; unmatched junction bases: 7. Germline assignment: CDR1 MNHNY and CDR2 SVGAGI (reference sequence). This CDR3 is built from 14 residues. CDR3 DNA sequence: TGTGCCAGCAGGAATACGACAGGGGGATATGGCTACACCTTC. It translates to CASRNTTGGYGYTF.

This clonotype has just a few counts. The CDR3 DNA is TGCAGTGCAACCGGGACTAGGAGCTCCTACGAGCAGTACTTC. Translated, it gives CSATGTRSSYEQYF. This rearrangement joins TRBV20-1 to TRBJ2-7, with TRBD2 identical over 8 bases. V trimming: 6 bases; J trimming: 0 bases; junction bases outside the gene matches: 7. The CDR3 loop spans 14 amino acids. Germline lookup yields CDR1 DFQATT and CDR2 SNEGSKA (reference sequence).

This clonotype was counted a few times. The genes are TRBV7-9 and TRBJ2-1, with D possibly being TRBD2 (5 bases). Germline V gene sequence: CDR1 SEHNR, CDR2 FQNEAQ (reference sequence). The CDR3 has 12 amino acids. Trimming removed 1 base from V and 10 bases from J, with 8 bases in between. CDR3 sequence reads: CASSLESGEQFF. CDR3 DNA: TGTGCCAGCAGCTTAGAGTCGGGAGAGCAGTTCTTC. Supplemented by reference TRBV7-9 and TRBJ2-1, the full variable domain reads DTGVSQNPRHKITKRGQNVTFRCDPISEHNRLYWYRQTLGQGPEFLTYFQNEAQLEKSRLLSDRFSAERPKGSFSTLEIQRTEQGDSAMYLCASSLESGEQFFGPGTRLTVL.

This clonotype was picked up one time. A much more abundant neighbour one base away suggests this may be a read error. The V and J genes are TRBV5-1 and TRBJ2-7, with D possibly matching TRBD2 (6 bases). Germline assignment: CDR1 SGHRS and CDR2 YFSETQ. The CDR3 spans 12 residues. V gave up 2 bases and J gave up 9 bases, with 12 bases separating them. CDR3 in amino acids: CASSFAGKVQYF. The CDR3 coding sequence is TGCGCCAGCAGCTTCGCGGGAAAGGTGCAGTACTTC.

Only a few counts were recorded for this clonotype. The chain combines TRBV13 with TRBJ2-4, with D possibly matching TRBD2 (5 bases). V was pared by 4 bases and J by 9 bases, with 19 bases between. The CDR3 length is 15 residues. Germline CDR1 PRHDT, CDR2 FYEKMQ (reference sequence). CDR3 loop: CASSSSPGKVGIQYF. CDR3 nucleotide sequence: TGTGCCAGCAGCTCCTCTCCGGGAAAAGTTGGCATTCAGTACTTC.

The gene calls are TRBV10-3 and TRBJ2-5, with 9 bases matching TRBD2. The J call may be incorrect, as the DNA end agrees better with TRBJ2-7. The V gene's germline CDR1 is ENHRY and CDR2 SYGVKD. CDR3 length: 17 amino acids. In DNA form, the CDR3 reads TGTGCCATCAGTGAGTCGGGGGCGGGAGGGCGATTCGACGAGCAGTACTTC. Translation: CAISESGAGGRFDEQYF.

The rearrangement uses TRBV20-1 and TRBJ1-1; TRBD1 is a possible D gene (6 bases). The ends were cut back, 4 bases at V and 3 bases at J, with 21 bases in the middle. The CDR3 totals 16 residues. CDR1 and CDR2 (germline): DFQATT, SNEGSKA (reference sequence). DNA of the CDR3: TGCAGTGCTAACCAAATTCAGACGAGGGGGGACACTGAAGCTTTCTTT. Its protein product is CSANQIQTRGDTEAFF.

This clonotype was seen a few times. CDR3 in amino acids: CASSPGNAGPDTQYF. DNA of the CDR3: TGTGCCAGCAGTCCAGGGAATGCAGGCCCAGATACGCAGTATTTT. The genes are TRBV6-2 or TRBV6-3 and TRBJ2-3; TRBD1 is a possible D gene (5 bases). The length of the CDR3 is 15 residues. Germline lookup yields CDR1 MNHEY and CDR2 SVGEGT. V was pared by 5 bases and J by 4 bases, with 16 bases between.

This clonotype was detected a few times. The genes are TRBV5-1 and TRBJ2-3; no firm D call. V shed 0 bases and J shed 1 base, with 12 bases lying between them. CDR3 length equals 16 residues. CDR1 is SGHRS, CDR2 YFSETQ, per germline. CDR3 nucleotide sequence: TGCGCCAGCAGCTTGGACCCGGAATTGGGCACAGATACGCAGTATTTT. It yields the protein CASSLDPELGTDTQYF.